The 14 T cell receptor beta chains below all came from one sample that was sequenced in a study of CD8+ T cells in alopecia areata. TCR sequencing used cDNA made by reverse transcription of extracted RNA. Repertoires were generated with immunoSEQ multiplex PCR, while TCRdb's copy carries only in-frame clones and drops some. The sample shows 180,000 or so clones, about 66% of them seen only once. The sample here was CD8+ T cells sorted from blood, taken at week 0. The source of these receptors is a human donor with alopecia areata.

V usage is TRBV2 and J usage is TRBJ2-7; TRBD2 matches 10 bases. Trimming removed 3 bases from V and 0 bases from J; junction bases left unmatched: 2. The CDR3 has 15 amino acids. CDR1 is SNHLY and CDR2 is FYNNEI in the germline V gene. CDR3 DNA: TGTGCCAGCAGTGACACTAGCGGGGCCTCCTACGAGCAGTACTTC. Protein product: CASSDTSGASYEQYF.

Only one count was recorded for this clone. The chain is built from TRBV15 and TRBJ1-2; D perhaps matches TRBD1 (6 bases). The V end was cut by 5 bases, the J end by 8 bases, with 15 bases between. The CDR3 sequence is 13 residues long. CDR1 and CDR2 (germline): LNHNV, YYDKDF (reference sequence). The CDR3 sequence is CATSGTGLRGYTF. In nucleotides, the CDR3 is TGTGCCACCAGCGGCACAGGGTTACGGGGCTACACCTTC.

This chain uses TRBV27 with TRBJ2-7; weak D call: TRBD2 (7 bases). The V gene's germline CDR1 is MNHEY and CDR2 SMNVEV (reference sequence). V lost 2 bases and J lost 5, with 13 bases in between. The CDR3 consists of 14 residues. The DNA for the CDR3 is TGTGCCAGCAGTTTACTCTCGGGGGGCGACGAGCAGTACTTC. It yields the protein CASSLLSGGDEQYF.

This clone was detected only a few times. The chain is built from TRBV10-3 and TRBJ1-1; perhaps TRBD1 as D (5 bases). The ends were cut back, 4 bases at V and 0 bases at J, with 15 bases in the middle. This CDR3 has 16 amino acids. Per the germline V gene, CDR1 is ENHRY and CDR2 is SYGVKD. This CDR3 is CAISVQQTVMNTEAFF. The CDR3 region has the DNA TGTGCCATCAGTGTCCAACAGACAGTCATGAACACTGAAGCTTTCTTT.

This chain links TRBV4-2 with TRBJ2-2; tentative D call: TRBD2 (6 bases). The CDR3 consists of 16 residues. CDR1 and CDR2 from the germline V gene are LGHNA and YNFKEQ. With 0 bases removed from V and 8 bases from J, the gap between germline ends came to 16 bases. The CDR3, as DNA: TGTGCCAGCAGCCAAGAGTCCCGGGGGAGTGTGGGGGAGCTGTTTTTT. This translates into CASSQESRGSVGELFF.

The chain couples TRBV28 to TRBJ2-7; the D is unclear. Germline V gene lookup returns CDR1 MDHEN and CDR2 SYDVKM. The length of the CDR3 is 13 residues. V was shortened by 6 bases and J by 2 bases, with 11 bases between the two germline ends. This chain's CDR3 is CASSLTAAYEQYF. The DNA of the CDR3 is TGTGCCAGCAGCCTTACAGCAGCCTACGAGCAGTACTTC.

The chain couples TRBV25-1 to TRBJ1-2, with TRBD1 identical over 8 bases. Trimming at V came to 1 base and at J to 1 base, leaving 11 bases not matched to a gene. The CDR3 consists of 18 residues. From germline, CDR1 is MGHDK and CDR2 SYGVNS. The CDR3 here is CASSEFPSTGVGNYGYTF. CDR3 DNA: TGTGCCAGCAGTGAATTCCCCTCGACAGGGGTGGGTAACTATGGCTACACCTTC.

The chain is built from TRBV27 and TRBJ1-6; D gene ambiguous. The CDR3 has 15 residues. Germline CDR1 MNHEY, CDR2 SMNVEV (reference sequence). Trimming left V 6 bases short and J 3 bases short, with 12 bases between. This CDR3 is CASRVRNLYNSPLHF. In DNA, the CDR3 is TGTGCCAGCAGGGTCCGAAACCTCTATAATTCACCCCTCCACTTT.

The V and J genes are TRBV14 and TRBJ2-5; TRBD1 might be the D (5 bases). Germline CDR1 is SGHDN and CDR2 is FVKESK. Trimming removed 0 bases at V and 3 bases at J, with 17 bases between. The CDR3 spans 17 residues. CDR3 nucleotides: TGTGCCAGCAGCCAAGAGCCCCCTTCAGGGATGGAAGAGACCCAGTACTTC. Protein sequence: CASSQEPPSGMEETQYF.

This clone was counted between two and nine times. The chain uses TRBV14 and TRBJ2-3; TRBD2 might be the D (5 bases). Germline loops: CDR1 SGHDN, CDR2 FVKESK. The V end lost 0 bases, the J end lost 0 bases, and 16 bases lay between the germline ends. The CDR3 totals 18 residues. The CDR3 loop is CASSQDPPLAASTDTQYF. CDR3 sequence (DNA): TGTGCCAGCAGCCAAGATCCCCCGCTAGCCGCTAGCACAGATACGCAGTATTTT.

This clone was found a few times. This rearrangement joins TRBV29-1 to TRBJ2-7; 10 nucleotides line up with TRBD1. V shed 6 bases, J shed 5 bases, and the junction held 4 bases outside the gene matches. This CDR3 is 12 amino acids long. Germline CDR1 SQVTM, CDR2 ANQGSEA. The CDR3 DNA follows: TGCAGCGTAATGACAGGGGGCGACGAGCAGTACTTC. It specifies CSVMTGGDEQYF.

CDR3 loop: CASSEGTGYEKLFF. The CDR3 nucleotides read TGTGCCAGCAGTGAAGGGACAGGGTATGAAAAACTGTTTTTT. The V call is TRBV25-1, the J call TRBJ1-4, with 9 bases matching TRBD1. Germline V gene lookup returns CDR1 MGHDK and CDR2 SYGVNS. The CDR3 has 14 residues. The V and J ends lost 2 bases and 6 bases, in that order; junction bases with no gene match: 1.

The DNA for the CDR3 is TGCGCCAGCAGTCACAGTGGAGAAGCTTTCTTT. It yields the protein CASSHSGEAFF. This chain connects TRBV4-1 to TRBJ1-1, with D unresolved. The CDR3 contains 11 residues. Germline V gives CDR1 MGHRA, CDR2 YSYEKL. V lost 6 bases and J lost 8, with 10 bases in between.

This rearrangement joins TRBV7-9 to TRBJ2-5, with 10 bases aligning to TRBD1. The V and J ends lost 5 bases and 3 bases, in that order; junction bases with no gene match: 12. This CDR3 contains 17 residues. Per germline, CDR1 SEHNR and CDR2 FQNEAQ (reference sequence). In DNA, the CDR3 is TGTGCCAGCAGCATTAGGGACAGGGGCTCACTAAAAGAGACCCAGTACTTC. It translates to CASSIRDRGSLKETQYF.